Listed here are 12 T cell receptor beta chains from one sample, sequenced in a study of T cell responses to AZD1222 COVID-19 vaccine. Using immunoSEQ multiplex PCR, the repertoire was profiled, and TCRdb retains in-frame clones only, with some absent. The sample consists of more than 90,000 clones, more than 70% of them appearing once. The material sequenced was peripheral blood, taken 28 days after the second AZD1222 dose. All receptors derive from an adult who received the AZD1222 COVID-19 vaccine.

The gene calls are TRBV27 and TRBJ2-2; D is tentatively TRBD1 or TRBD2 (6 bases each). CDR1 and CDR2 from the germline V gene are MNHEY and SMNVEV (reference sequence). The CDR3 runs 13 residues. V gave up 4 bases and J gave up 7 bases, with 10 bases separating them. This CDR3 is CASSSGAGGELFF. The DNA of the CDR3 is TGTGCCAGCAGTTCGGGGGCTGGCGGGGAGCTGTTTTTT.

This chain uses TRBV9 with TRBJ2-2; 10 nucleotides align to TRBD1. J was trimmed by 2 bases and V by 3 bases; bases with no gene match: 4. CDR3 length equals 16 residues. The germline CDR1 and CDR2 sequences are SGDLS and YYNGEE. This CDR3 reads CASSGGQGYNTGELFF. CDR3 coding DNA: TGTGCCAGCAGCGGGGGACAGGGGTATAACACCGGGGAGCTGTTTTTT.

J is TRBJ2-7 and V is TRBV7-8; a possible D gene is TRBD2 (5 bases). The V end was cut by 3 bases, the J end by 1 base, with 10 bases between. Per germline, CDR1 SGHVS and CDR2 FQNEAQ. The CDR3 contains 14 residues. The chain's CDR3 is CASSFLEDSYEQYF. In DNA form, the CDR3 reads TGTGCCAGCAGCTTCCTGGAGGATTCCTACGAGCAGTACTTC. Complete variable domain (other parts from reference TRBV7-8 and TRBJ2-7): GAGVSQSPRYKVAKRGQDVALRCDPISGHVSLFWYQQALGQGPEFLTYFQNEAQLDKSGLPSDRFFAERPEGSVSTLKIQRTQQEDSAVYLCASSFLEDSYEQYFGPGTRLTVT.

Notes on this clone: Sequence at one end of the junction differs from germline and may be a read error. This rearrangement joins TRBV27 to TRBJ2-6; D not certain. CDR3 length equals 13 residues. From germline, CDR1 is MNHEY and CDR2 SMNVEV (reference sequence). The CDR3 protein is CASSLSGANVLTF. The CDR3 bases are TGTGCCAGCAGTCTATCTGGGGCCAACGTCCTGACTTTC.

The chain uses TRBV4-1 and TRBJ1-2; 7 positions agree with TRBD1. CDR3 length equals 16 residues. Trimming at V came to 1 base and at J to 4 bases, leaving 9 bases not matched to a gene. Looked up from germline, CDR1 is MGHRA and CDR2 is YSYEKL. CDR3 nucleotide sequence: TGCGCCAGCAGCCAAGGCGCCTGGACAGGTAGCTATGGCTACACCTTC. The encoded protein is CASSQGAWTGSYGYTF.

This clone was observed a single time. The chain employs TRBV7-3 and TRBJ2-5, with a tentative D call TRBD2 (6 bases). This CDR3 has 13 residues. Looked up from germline, CDR1 is SGHTA and CDR2 is FQGTGA. V was pared by 1 base and J by 5 bases, with 8 bases between. The CDR3 is CASSLSGGETQYF. CDR3 DNA: TGTGCCAGCAGCTTAAGTGGAGGGGAGACCCAGTACTTC. The full variable domain, completed using reference TRBV7-3 and TRBJ2-5, is GAGVSQTPSNKVTEKGKYVELRCDPISGHTALYWYRQSLGQGPEFLIYFQGTGAADDSGLPNDRFFAVRPEGSVSTLKIQRTERGDSAVYLCASSLSGGETQYFGPGTRLLVL.

The CDR3 sequence: CASSPVAGGYNEQFF. The CDR3 bases are TGTGCCAGCAGCCCCGTAGCGGGGGGATACAATGAGCAGTTCTTC. The J gene is TRBJ2-1, the V gene TRBV7-3; 10 bases align to TRBD2. The CDR3 covers 15 residues. V trimming: 5 bases; J trimming: 4 bases; junction bases outside the gene matches: 5. Germline-derived CDR1 and CDR2 are SGHTA and FQGTGA.

The gene calls are TRBV19 and TRBJ2-5, with 10 bases aligning to TRBD2. The CDR3 extends over 14 amino acids. Looked up from germline, CDR1 is LNHDA and CDR2 is SQIVND (reference sequence). Trimming took 4 bases from V and 4 from J; bases not matched to a gene: 3. The CDR3 coding sequence is TGTGCCAGTAGTACTAGCGGGAGAGGAGAGACCCAGTACTTC. Translation: CASSTSGRGETQYF.

This clone came up a few times. V and J are TRBV5-1 and TRBJ2-7, with 13 positions matching TRBD2. The germline CDR1 and CDR2 sequences are SGHRS and YFSETQ. The CDR3 has 15 residues. The V segment lost 3 bases and the J segment 0 bases; nucleotides outside the gene matches: 0. The CDR3 nucleotides read TGCGCCAGCAGCTGGACTAGCGGGAGCTCCTACGAGCAGTACTTC. It is translated as CASSWTSGSSYEQYF.

The chain employs TRBV5-6 and TRBJ2-7; TRBD1 is a possible D gene (6 bases). The CDR3 sequence is 15 residues long. Trimming shortened V by 1 base and J by 3 bases, and 14 bases separated the two germline ends. Looked up from germline, CDR1 is SGHDT and CDR2 is YYEEEE. CDR3 amino acids: CASSLTGYEVYEQYF. The DNA for the CDR3 is TGTGCCAGCAGCTTGACAGGGTATGAGGTCTACGAGCAGTACTTC.

This rearrangement joins TRBV9 to TRBJ2-7; TRBD1 matches 8 bases. V lost 3 bases to trimming and J lost 4 bases; unmatched junction nucleotides: 6. CDR1 and CDR2 (germline): SGDLS, YYNGEE. The length of the CDR3 is 14 residues. In nucleotides, the CDR3 is TGTGCCAGCAGCGGGGGACAGGTTCCTTACGAGCAGTACTTC. Its protein is CASSGGQVPYEQYF.

The rearrangement uses TRBV7-8 and TRBJ1-1; TRBD1 is a possible D gene (5 bases). Between the trimmed V and J ends, which lost 5 bases and 0 bases, there was a span of 7 bases. CDR3 length: 13 residues. Germline CDR1 is SGHVS and CDR2 is FQNEAQ. Here the CDR3 DNA reads TGTGCCAGCAGCGGGGGGTTGAACACTGAAGCTTTCTTT. This gives the protein CASSGGLNTEAFF.